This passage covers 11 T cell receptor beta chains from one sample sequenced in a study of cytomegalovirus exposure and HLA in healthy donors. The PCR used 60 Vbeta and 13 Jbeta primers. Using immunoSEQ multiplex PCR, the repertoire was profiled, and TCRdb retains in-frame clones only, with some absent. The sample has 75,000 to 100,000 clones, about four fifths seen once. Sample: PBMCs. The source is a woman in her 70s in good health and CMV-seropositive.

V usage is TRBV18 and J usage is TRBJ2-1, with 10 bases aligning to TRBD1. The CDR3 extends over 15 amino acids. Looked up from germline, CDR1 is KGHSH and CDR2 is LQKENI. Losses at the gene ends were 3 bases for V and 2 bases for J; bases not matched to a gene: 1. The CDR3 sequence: CASSPGQGAYNEQFF. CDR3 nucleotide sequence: TGTGCCAGCTCACCCGGACAGGGGGCCTACAATGAGCAGTTCTTC.

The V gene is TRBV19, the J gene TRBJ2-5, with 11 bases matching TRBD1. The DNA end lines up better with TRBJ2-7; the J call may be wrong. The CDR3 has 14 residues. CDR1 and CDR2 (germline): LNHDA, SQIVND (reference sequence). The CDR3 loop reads CASTRDRGSYEQYF. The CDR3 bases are TGTGCCAGTACCAGGGACAGGGGGAGCTACGAGCAGTACTTC.

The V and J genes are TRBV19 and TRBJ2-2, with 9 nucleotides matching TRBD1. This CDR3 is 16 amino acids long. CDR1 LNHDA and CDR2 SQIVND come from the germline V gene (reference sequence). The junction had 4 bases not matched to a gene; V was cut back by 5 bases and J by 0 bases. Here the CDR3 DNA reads TGTGCCAGTAGTGTCCGGACAGGGGCGAACACCGGGGAGCTGTTTTTT. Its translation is CASSVRTGANTGELFF.

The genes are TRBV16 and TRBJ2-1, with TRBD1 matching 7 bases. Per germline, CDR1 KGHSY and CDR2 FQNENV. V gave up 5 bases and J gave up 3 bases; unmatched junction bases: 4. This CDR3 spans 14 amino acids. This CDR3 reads CASSSGTDYNEQFF. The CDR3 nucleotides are TGTGCCAGCAGCTCAGGGACAGACTACAATGAGCAGTTCTTC.

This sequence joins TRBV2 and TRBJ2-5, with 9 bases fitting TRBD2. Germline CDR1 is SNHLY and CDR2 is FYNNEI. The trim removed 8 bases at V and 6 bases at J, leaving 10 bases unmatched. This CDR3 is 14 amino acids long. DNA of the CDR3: TGTGCCAGCGGGGGCGGGGGGGACACGCAGACCCAGTACTTC. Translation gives CASGGGGDTQTQYF. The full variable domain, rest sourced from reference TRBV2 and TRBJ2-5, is EPEVTQTPSHQVTQMGQEVILRCVPISNHLYFYWYRQILGQKVEFLVSFYNNEISEKSEIFDDQFSVERPDGSNFTLKIRSTKLEDSAMYFCASGGGGDTQTQYFGPGTRLLVL.

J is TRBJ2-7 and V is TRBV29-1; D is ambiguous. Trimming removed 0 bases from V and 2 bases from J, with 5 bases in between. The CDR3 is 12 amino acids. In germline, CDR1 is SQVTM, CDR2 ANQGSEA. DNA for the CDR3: TGCAGCGTTGAAGACACAACCTACGAGCAGTACTTC. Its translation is CSVEDTTYEQYF.

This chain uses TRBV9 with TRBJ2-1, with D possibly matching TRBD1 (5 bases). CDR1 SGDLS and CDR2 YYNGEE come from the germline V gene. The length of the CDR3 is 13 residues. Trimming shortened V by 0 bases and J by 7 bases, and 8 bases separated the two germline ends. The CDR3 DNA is TGTGCCAGCAGCGTAGCTTCAGGGAATGAGCAGTTCTTC. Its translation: CASSVASGNEQFF.

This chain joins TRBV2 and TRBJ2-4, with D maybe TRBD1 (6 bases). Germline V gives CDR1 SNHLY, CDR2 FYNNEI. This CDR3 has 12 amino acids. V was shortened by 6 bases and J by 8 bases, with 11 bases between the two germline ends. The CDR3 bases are TGTGCCAGCAGGTTACAGGGATACATTCAGTACTTC. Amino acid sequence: CASRLQGYIQYF.

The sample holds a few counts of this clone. The CDR3 nucleotides are TGTGCCAGCATAGTCTCGGGTGAGCAGTACTTC. This sequence encodes CASIVSGEQYF. This rearrangement joins TRBV6-1 to TRBJ2-7; D gene unclear. Trimming removed 7 bases from V and 7 bases from J, with 11 bases in between. From germline, CDR1 is MNHNS and CDR2 SASEGT. The CDR3 extends over 11 amino acids.

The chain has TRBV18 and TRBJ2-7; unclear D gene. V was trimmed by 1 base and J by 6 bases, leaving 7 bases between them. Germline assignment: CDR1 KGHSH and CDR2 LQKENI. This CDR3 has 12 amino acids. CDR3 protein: CASSPLTGEQYF. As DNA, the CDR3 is TGTGCCAGCTCACCACTAACGGGCGAGCAGTACTTC.

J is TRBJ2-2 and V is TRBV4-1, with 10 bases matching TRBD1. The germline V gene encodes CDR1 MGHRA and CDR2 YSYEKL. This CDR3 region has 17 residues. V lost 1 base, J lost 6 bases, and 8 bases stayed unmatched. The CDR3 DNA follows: TGCGCCAGCAGCCAAGTAAGACAGGGGGCGAAGTCCGGGGAGCTGTTTTTT. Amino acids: CASSQVRQGAKSGELFF.